This TCR beta chain was obtained from a study of cytomegalovirus exposure and HLA in healthy donors. It was with 60 Vbeta and 13 Jbeta primers that the PCR ran. Method: immunoSEQ multiplex PCR; TCRdb's copy keeps in-frame clones and lacks some. The sample consists of approximately 190,000 clones, 87% of them appearing once. Germline CDR1 SGHRS, CDR2 YFSETQ. The V end was cut by 2 bases, the J end by 5 bases, with 11 bases between. The CDR3 runs 13 residues. The sequenced material came from PBMCs. The chain is built from TRBV5-1 and TRBJ2-7; weak D call: TRBD2 (6 bases). The clonotype originates from a young man in good health and CMV-seronegative. CDR3 nucleotides: TGCGCCAGCAGCTTAGGAGGGGTGGACGAGCAGTACTTC. Protein sequence: CASSLGGVDEQYF.